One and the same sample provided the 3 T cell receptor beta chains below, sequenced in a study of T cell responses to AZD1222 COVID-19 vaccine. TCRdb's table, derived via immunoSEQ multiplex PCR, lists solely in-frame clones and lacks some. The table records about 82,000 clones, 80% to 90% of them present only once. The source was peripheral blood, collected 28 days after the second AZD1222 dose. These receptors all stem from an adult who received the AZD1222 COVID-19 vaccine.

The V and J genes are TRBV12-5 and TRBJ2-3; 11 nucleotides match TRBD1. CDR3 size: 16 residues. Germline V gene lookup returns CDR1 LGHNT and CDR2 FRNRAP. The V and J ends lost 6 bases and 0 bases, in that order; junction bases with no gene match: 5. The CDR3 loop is CASGSGTGGSTDTQYF. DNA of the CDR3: TGTGCTAGTGGCAGTGGGACAGGGGGAAGCACAGATACGCAGTATTTT.

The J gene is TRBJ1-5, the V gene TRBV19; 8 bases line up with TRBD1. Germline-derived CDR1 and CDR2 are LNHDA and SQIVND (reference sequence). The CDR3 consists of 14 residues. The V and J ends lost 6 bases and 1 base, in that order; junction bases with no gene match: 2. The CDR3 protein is CASRDRGSNQPQHF. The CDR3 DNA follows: TGTGCCAGTAGAGACAGGGGCAGCAATCAGCCCCAGCATTTT.

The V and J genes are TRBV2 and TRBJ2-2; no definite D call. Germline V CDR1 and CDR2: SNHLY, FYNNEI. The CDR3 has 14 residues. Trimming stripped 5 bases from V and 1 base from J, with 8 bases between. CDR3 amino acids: CASSSTRNTGELFF. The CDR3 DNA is TGTGCCAGCAGTAGCACGCGGAACACCGGGGAGCTGTTTTTT. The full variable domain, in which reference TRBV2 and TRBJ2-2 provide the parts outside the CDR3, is EPEVTQTPSHQVTQMGQEVILRCVPISNHLYFYWYRQILGQKVEFLVSFYNNEISEKSEIFDDQFSVERPDGSNFTLKIRSTKLEDSAMYFCASSSTRNTGELFFGEGSRLTVL.